This is a list of T cell receptor beta chains from one sample in a study of T cell responses to AZD1222 COVID-19 vaccine. The repertoire was sequenced with immunoSEQ multiplex PCR; TCRdb's copy has only in-frame clones and lacks some. The sample gives approximately 80,000 clones, approximately 90% of which show up once; under 35% is in the top ten. The sequences come from peripheral blood, collected 28 days after the second AZD1222 dose. Every receptor here comes from an adult who received the AZD1222 COVID-19 vaccine. CDR3s include the opening cysteine and the closing phenylalanine or tryptophan. Fields, in order: V gene, D gene, J gene, clone size, CDR3 DNA, CDR3 protein. D genes are given only for firm matches. Clone size is stated in some rows and not others, as once, few, many or a class when expanded.

V gene: TRBV21-1
D gene: .
J gene: TRBJ1-1
clone size: .
CDR3 DNA: TGTGCCAGCAGCTATCTCCTCGCCGGGGGGAGGGTGAGGACTGAAGCTTTCTTT
CDR3 protein: CASSYLLAGGRVRTEAFF

V gene: TRBV9
D gene: .
J gene: TRBJ2-7
clone size: .
CDR3 DNA: TGTGCCAGCAGCGGAAAGACAAGCTACGAGCAGTACTTC
CDR3 protein: CASSGKTSYEQYF

V gene: TRBV11-2
D gene: .
J gene: TRBJ2-7
clone size: .
CDR3 DNA: TGTGCCAGCAGCCTCATAGAAGGGTACGAGCAGTACTTC
CDR3 protein: CASSLIEGYEQYF

V gene: TRBV25-1
D gene: .
J gene: TRBJ2-3
clone size: .
CDR3 DNA: TGTGCCAGCAGTGAATCGGGAAAAGATACGCAGTATTTT
CDR3 protein: CASSESGKDTQYF

V gene: TRBV7-9
D gene: TRBD1
J gene: TRBJ1-3
clone size: .
CDR3 DNA: TGTGCCAGCAGCCCACAGGACAGGGGGGTATCTGGAAACACCATATATTTT
CDR3 protein: CASSPQDRGVSGNTIYF

V gene: TRBV28
D gene: TRBD1
J gene: TRBJ2-7
clone size: once
CDR3 DNA: TGTGCCAGCAGTCTCCCGGACAGGGACTGTGAGCAGTACTTC
CDR3 protein: CASSLPDRDCEQYF

V gene: TRBV30
D gene: .
J gene: TRBJ2-1
clone size: .
CDR3 DNA: TGTGCCTGCAGAGACCTCAGGGAGCAGTTCTTC
CDR3 protein: CACRDLREQFF

V gene: TRBV6-5
D gene: .
J gene: TRBJ2-5
clone size: .
CDR3 DNA: TGTGCCAGCAGTCGCCAGTTGCAAGAGACCCAGTACTTC
CDR3 protein: CASSRQLQETQYF

V gene: TRBV7-9
D gene: .
J gene: TRBJ1-4
clone size: .
CDR3 DNA: TGTGCCAGCTGTCCGACAGGCTGGAATGAAAAACTGTTTTTT
CDR3 protein: CASCPTGWNEKLFF

V gene: TRBV28
D gene: .
J gene: TRBJ2-3
clone size: once
CDR3 DNA: TGTGCCAGCAGTTCTGGGCTAGTCCCAGATACGCAGTATTTT
CDR3 protein: CASSSGLVPDTQYF

V gene: TRBV28
D gene: TRBD1
J gene: TRBJ2-7
clone size: .
CDR3 DNA: TGTGCCAGCAGTTTATATCAGGGGGCATCCTACGAGCAGTACTTC
CDR3 protein: CASSLYQGASYEQYF

V gene: TRBV21-1
D gene: .
J gene: TRBJ2-7
clone size: .
CDR3 DNA: TGTGCCAGCAGCAAAGGGCGAGACTCCTACGAGCAGTACTTC
CDR3 protein: CASSKGRDSYEQYF

V gene: TRBV5-1
D gene: TRBD2
J gene: TRBJ2-1
clone size: .
CDR3 DNA: TGCGCCAGCAGCTCCGGGACTAGCGGGGCCACCGTTGAGCAGTTCTTC
CDR3 protein: CASSSGTSGATVEQFF

V gene: TRBV29-1
D gene: TRBD1
J gene: TRBJ1-1
clone size: .
CDR3 DNA: TGCAGCGTTGACAGGGGACAGGGGGCCGACGGCACTGAAGCTTTCTTT
CDR3 protein: CSVDRGQGADGTEAFF

V gene: TRBV28
D gene: .
J gene: TRBJ1-2
clone size: .
CDR3 DNA: TGTGCCAGCAGGGAGGCCGGGGTCGCCCCAGCCAACTATGGCTACACCTTC
CDR3 protein: CASREAGVAPANYGYTF

V gene: TRBV28
D gene: .
J gene: TRBJ1-3
clone size: .
CDR3 DNA: TGTGCCAGCAGCTCTGGTTGGGGGGTTGGTGGAAACACCATATATTTT
CDR3 protein: CASSSGWGVGGNTIYF

V gene: TRBV19
D gene: .
J gene: TRBJ2-4
clone size: .
CDR3 DNA: TGTGCCAGTACTGAGCGTGCCAAAAACATTCAGTACTTC
CDR3 protein: CASTERAKNIQYF

V gene: TRBV30
D gene: TRBD1
J gene: TRBJ2-7
clone size: .
CDR3 DNA: TGTGCCTGGAGTACAGGGGGCTCCTACGAGCAGTACTTC
CDR3 protein: CAWSTGGSYEQYF

V gene: TRBV29-1
D gene: .
J gene: TRBJ1-2
clone size: .
CDR3 DNA: TGCAGCGTTGGGGTGTTGGGCTATGGCTACACCTTC
CDR3 protein: CSVGVLGYGYTF

V gene: TRBV24-1
D gene: .
J gene: TRBJ2-1
clone size: .
CDR3 DNA: TGTGCCACCAGTGATTTCAGCGATGAGCAGTTCTTC
CDR3 protein: CATSDFSDEQFF

V gene: TRBV12-3/TRBV12-4
D gene: .
J gene: TRBJ2-3
clone size: .
CDR3 DNA: TGTGCCAGCAGCCCCGGGACCGTGGATACGCAGTATTTT
CDR3 protein: CASSPGTVDTQYF

V gene: TRBV4-1
D gene: TRBD2
J gene: TRBJ2-3
clone size: .
CDR3 DNA: TGCGCCAGCAGCCAAGATTCCGGGAGGAGCACAGATACGCAGTATTTT
CDR3 protein: CASSQDSGRSTDTQYF

V gene: TRBV2
D gene: .
J gene: TRBJ2-5
clone size: .
CDR3 DNA: TGTGCCAGCAGTGAAGGGGAAGAGACCCAGTACTTC
CDR3 protein: CASSEGEETQYF

V gene: TRBV7-3
D gene: .
J gene: TRBJ2-6
clone size: .
CDR3 DNA: TGTGCCAGCAGCTCTTACTCTGGGGCCAACGTCCTGACTTTC
CDR3 protein: CASSSYSGANVLTF

V gene: TRBV29-1
D gene: TRBD1
J gene: TRBJ2-7
clone size: .
CDR3 DNA: TGCAGCGTTGAAGATGGGGGACAGGGATTCTCCTACGAGCAGTACTTC
CDR3 protein: CSVEDGGQGFSYEQYF

V gene: TRBV30
D gene: .
J gene: TRBJ2-2
clone size: .
CDR3 DNA: TGTGCCTGGGGCAGGGATTCGAACACCGGGGAGCTGTTTTTT
CDR3 protein: CAWGRDSNTGELFF

V gene: TRBV30
D gene: .
J gene: TRBJ1-1
clone size: .
CDR3 DNA: TGTGCCTGGAGTGCGGGGATGGACACTGAAGCTTTCTTT
CDR3 protein: CAWSAGMDTEAFF

V gene: TRBV12-5
D gene: .
J gene: TRBJ2-3
clone size: .
CDR3 DNA: TGTGCTAGTGGTTTGGTACTGGGCACCTCACATACGCAGTATTTT
CDR3 protein: CASGLVLGTSHTQYF

V gene: TRBV27
D gene: TRBD1
J gene: TRBJ1-1
clone size: .
CDR3 DNA: TGTGCCAGCAGTTGGAAGGGGGCGCAGATGAACACTGAAGCTTTCTTT
CDR3 protein: CASSWKGAQMNTEAFF

V gene: TRBV6-5
D gene: .
J gene: TRBJ1-6
clone size: .
CDR3 DNA: TGTGCCAGCGCTAAAGGCCATAATTCACCCCTCCACTTT
CDR3 protein: CASAKGHNSPLHF

V gene: TRBV29-1
D gene: .
J gene: TRBJ1-3
clone size: .
CDR3 DNA: TGCAGCGTTGGTCGCGGCAGGCGCTCTGGAAACACCATATATTTT
CDR3 protein: CSVGRGRRSGNTIYF

V gene: TRBV3-1/TRBV3-2
D gene: .
J gene: TRBJ2-7
clone size: once
CDR3 DNA: TGTGCCAGCAGCCTAGGGGGTGACGGGAGCTCCTACGAGCAGTACTTC
CDR3 protein: CASSLGGDGSSYEQYF

V gene: TRBV3-1/TRBV3-2
D gene: TRBD2
J gene: TRBJ2-5
clone size: .
CDR3 DNA: TGTGCCAGCAGCCTTTCCAGGACTAGCGCCCAAGAGACCCAGTACTTC
CDR3 protein: CASSLSRTSAQETQYF

V gene: TRBV10-3
D gene: TRBD2
J gene: TRBJ2-3
clone size: few
CDR3 DNA: TGTGCCATCAGTGAGTCGCGGGAGAACACGCAGTATTTT
CDR3 protein: CAISESRENTQYF

V gene: TRBV27
D gene: TRBD1
J gene: TRBJ2-7
clone size: .
CDR3 DNA: TGTGCCAGCAGTTTCGTACAGGGGGCCCACGAGCAGTACTTC
CDR3 protein: CASSFVQGAHEQYF

V gene: TRBV5-1
D gene: TRBD1
J gene: TRBJ2-1
clone size: .
CDR3 DNA: TGCGCCAGCAGCTCGGCGGGACAGGGGATTGATGAGCAGTTCTTC
CDR3 protein: CASSSAGQGIDEQFF

V gene: TRBV28
D gene: TRBD1
J gene: TRBJ1-5
clone size: .
CDR3 DNA: TGTGCCAGCAGTTTCAGGGGGCCGCACCATCAGCCCCAGCATTTT
CDR3 protein: CASSFRGPHHQPQHF

V gene: TRBV6-5
D gene: .
J gene: TRBJ2-3
clone size: .
CDR3 DNA: TGTGCCAGCAGGGGACAAAGCACAGATACGCAGTATTTT
CDR3 protein: CASRGQSTDTQYF

V gene: TRBV12-3/TRBV12-4
D gene: .
J gene: TRBJ1-1
clone size: .
CDR3 DNA: TGTGCCAGCAGGAGACAGGAGAACACTGAAGCTTTCTTT
CDR3 protein: CASRRQENTEAFF

V gene: TRBV5-4
D gene: TRBD1
J gene: TRBJ1-1
clone size: .
CDR3 DNA: TGTGCCAGCAGCCCTCCGATTCCGGGACAGAGGAACACTGAAGCTTTCTTT
CDR3 protein: CASSPPIPGQRNTEAFF

V gene: TRBV7-9
D gene: TRBD1
J gene: TRBJ2-7
clone size: .
CDR3 DNA: TGTGCCAGCAGCCTACAGGGGAACTACGAGCAGTACTTC
CDR3 protein: CASSLQGNYEQYF

V gene: TRBV7-2
D gene: TRBD1
J gene: TRBJ2-5
clone size: once
CDR3 DNA: TGTGCCAGCAGCGCCCTGGGGACAGAAGGAGAGACCCAGTACTTC
CDR3 protein: CASSALGTEGETQYF

V gene: TRBV12-5
D gene: .
J gene: TRBJ2-3
clone size: .
CDR3 DNA: TGTGCTAGTGGTCAGTCGGGGGCAGATACGCAGTATTTT
CDR3 protein: CASGQSGADTQYF

V gene: TRBV28
D gene: .
J gene: TRBJ1-2
clone size: .
CDR3 DNA: TGTGCCAGCAGTTCACCCGGGCCCGTAGGAGGCTACACCTTC
CDR3 protein: CASSSPGPVGGYTF

V gene: TRBV18
D gene: .
J gene: TRBJ1-5
clone size: .
CDR3 DNA: TGTGCCAGCTCACCACGAGTGGCCCCAAGCAATCAGCCCCAGCATTTT
CDR3 protein: CASSPRVAPSNQPQHF

V gene: TRBV4-1
D gene: .
J gene: TRBJ2-2
clone size: once
CDR3 DNA: TGCGCCAGCAGCCAAGGTCTGGCTCGGGGAACCGGGGAGCTGTTTTTT
CDR3 protein: CASSQGLARGTGELFF

V gene: TRBV7-9
D gene: TRBD2
J gene: TRBJ2-1
clone size: once
CDR3 DNA: TGTGCCAGCACCTCATTGGGAAGCGGGGTCAGCTCCTACAATGAGCAGTTCTTC
CDR3 protein: CASTSLGSGVSSYNEQFF

V gene: TRBV30
D gene: .
J gene: TRBJ1-5
clone size: .
CDR3 DNA: TGTGCCTGGAGTCCTAATACCAATCAGCCCCAGCATTTT
CDR3 protein: CAWSPNTNQPQHF

V gene: TRBV19
D gene: .
J gene: TRBJ2-3
clone size: few
CDR3 DNA: TGTGCCAGTAGCCCTAGAGGTTTGACAGGAAGTACAGATACGCAGTATTTT
CDR3 protein: CASSPRGLTGSTDTQYF

V gene: TRBV6-5
D gene: .
J gene: TRBJ1-3
clone size: .
CDR3 DNA: TGTGCCAGCAGAACAGGATTCTCTGGAAACACCATATATTTT
CDR3 protein: CASRTGFSGNTIYF

V gene: TRBV5-1
D gene: TRBD2
J gene: TRBJ2-1
clone size: .
CDR3 DNA: TGCGCCAGCAGCTGGAAGCTAGCGGGAGGTTTACACAATGAGCAGTTCTTC
CDR3 protein: CASSWKLAGGLHNEQFF

V gene: TRBV27
D gene: .
J gene: TRBJ2-1
clone size: .
CDR3 DNA: TGTGCCAGCAGTTCTAACCGAGCTAAGGCTTATGAGCAGTTCTTC
CDR3 protein: CASSSNRAKAYEQFF

V gene: TRBV15
D gene: .
J gene: TRBJ1-2
clone size: once
CDR3 DNA: TGTGCCACCAGCAGAGATCGGTTAGGATCCTATGGCTACACCTTC
CDR3 protein: CATSRDRLGSYGYTF

V gene: TRBV19
D gene: TRBD1
J gene: TRBJ1-4
clone size: .
CDR3 DNA: TGTGCCACCGCACAGGGGGCAGGTGATGAAAAACTGTTTTTT
CDR3 protein: CATAQGAGDEKLFF

V gene: TRBV7-7
D gene: .
J gene: TRBJ1-1
clone size: .
CDR3 DNA: TGTGCCAGCAGCCCCATGGACGGACCGAACACTGAAGCTTTCTTT
CDR3 protein: CASSPMDGPNTEAFF

V gene: TRBV30
D gene: TRBD2
J gene: TRBJ2-1
clone size: .
CDR3 DNA: TGTGCCTGGAGTGGGACTAGCGGGATCAAGTTCTTC
CDR3 protein: CAWSGTSGIKFF

V gene: TRBV28
D gene: .
J gene: TRBJ1-2
clone size: .
CDR3 DNA: TGTGCCAGCACCCCGGGGGCCGGGAGGGACTATGGCTACACCTTC
CDR3 protein: CASTPGAGRDYGYTF

V gene: TRBV7-9
D gene: .
J gene: TRBJ2-4
clone size: .
CDR3 DNA: TGTGCCAGCAGCGCAAGCGGAGAAAACATTCAGTACTTC
CDR3 protein: CASSASGENIQYF

V gene: TRBV24-1
D gene: .
J gene: TRBJ2-2
clone size: .
CDR3 DNA: TGTGCCACCATGGACAGTAGGTCCGGGGAGCTGTTTTTT
CDR3 protein: CATMDSRSGELFF